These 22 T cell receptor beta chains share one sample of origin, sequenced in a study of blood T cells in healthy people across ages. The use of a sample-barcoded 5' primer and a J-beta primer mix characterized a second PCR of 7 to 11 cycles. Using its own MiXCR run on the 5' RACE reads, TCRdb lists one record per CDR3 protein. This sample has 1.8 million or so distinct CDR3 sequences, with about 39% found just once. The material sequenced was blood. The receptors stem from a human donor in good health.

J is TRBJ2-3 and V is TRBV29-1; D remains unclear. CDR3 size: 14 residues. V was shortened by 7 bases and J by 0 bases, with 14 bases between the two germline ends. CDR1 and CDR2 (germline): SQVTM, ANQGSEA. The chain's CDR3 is CSAVTTFSTDTQYF. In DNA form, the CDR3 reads TGCAGCGCAGTGACCACATTCAGCACAGATACGCAGTATTTT.

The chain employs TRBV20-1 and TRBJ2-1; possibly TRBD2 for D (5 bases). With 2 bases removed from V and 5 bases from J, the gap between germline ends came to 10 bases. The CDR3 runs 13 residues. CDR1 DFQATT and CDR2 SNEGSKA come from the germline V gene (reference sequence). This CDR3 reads CSARTRPDNEQFF. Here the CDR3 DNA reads TGCAGTGCTAGAACTAGACCCGACAATGAGCAGTTCTTC.

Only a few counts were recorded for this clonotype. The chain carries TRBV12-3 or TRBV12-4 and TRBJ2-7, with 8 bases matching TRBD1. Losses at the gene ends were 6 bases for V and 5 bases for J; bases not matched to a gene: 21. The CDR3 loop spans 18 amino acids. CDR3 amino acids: CASRQEGGRQGAVNEQYF. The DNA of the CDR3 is TGTGCCAGCAGACAAGAAGGGGGGCGTCAGGGGGCGGTAAACGAGCAGTACTTC.

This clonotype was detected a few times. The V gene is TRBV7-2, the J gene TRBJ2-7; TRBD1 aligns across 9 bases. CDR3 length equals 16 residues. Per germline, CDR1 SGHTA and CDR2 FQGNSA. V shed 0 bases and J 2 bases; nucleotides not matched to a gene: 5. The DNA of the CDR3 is TGTGCCAGCAGCTTAGCTGGGACAGGGTTTCCCTACGAGCAGTACTTC. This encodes CASSLAGTGFPYEQYF.

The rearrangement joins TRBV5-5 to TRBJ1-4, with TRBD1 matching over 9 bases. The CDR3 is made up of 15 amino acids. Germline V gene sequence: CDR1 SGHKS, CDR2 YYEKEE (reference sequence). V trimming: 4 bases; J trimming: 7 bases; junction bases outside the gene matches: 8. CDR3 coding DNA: TGTGCCAGCAGCCCAACAGGGGGCGAACTTGAAAAACTGTTTTTT. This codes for CASSPTGGELEKLFF. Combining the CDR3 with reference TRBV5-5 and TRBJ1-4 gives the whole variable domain DAGVTQSPTHLIKTRGQQVTLRCSPISGHKSVSWYQQVLGQGPQFIFQYYEKEERGRGNFPDRFSARQFPNYSSELNVNALLLGDSALYLCASSPTGGELEKLFFGSGTQLSVL.

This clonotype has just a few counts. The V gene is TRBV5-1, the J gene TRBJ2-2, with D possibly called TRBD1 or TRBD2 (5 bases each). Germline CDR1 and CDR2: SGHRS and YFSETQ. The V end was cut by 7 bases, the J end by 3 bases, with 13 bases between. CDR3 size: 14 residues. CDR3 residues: CASVRGRDTGELFF. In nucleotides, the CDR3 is TGCGCCAGCGTCCGGGGACGAGACACCGGGGAGCTGTTTTTT.

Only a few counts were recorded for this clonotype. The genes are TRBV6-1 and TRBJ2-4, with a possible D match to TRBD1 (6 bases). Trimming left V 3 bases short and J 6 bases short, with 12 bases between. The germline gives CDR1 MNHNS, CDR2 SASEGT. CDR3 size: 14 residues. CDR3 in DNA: TGTGCCAGCAGTGAGTACAGGGTTGCAAACATTCAGTACTTC. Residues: CASSEYRVANIQYF.

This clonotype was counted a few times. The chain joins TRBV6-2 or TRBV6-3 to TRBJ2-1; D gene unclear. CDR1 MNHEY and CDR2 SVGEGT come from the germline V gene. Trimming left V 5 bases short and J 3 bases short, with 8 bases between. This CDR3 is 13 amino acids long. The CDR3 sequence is CASSREFYNEQFF. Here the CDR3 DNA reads TGTGCCAGCAGTAGAGAATTCTACAATGAGCAGTTCTTC.

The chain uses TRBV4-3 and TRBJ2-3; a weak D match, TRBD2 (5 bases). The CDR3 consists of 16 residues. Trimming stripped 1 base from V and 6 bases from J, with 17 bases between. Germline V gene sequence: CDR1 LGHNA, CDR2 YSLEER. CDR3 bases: TGCGCCAGCAGCCAAGGTGCTCTGAGGACTCTGGATACGCAGTATTTT. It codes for CASSQGALRTLDTQYF.

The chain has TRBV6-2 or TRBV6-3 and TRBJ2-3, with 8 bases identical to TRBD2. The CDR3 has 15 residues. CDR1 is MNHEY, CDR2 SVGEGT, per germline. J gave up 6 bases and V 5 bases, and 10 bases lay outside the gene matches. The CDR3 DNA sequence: TGTGCCAGCAGTAACCCCCGGGGGGGGATGGATACGCAGTATTTT. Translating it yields CASSNPRGGMDTQYF.

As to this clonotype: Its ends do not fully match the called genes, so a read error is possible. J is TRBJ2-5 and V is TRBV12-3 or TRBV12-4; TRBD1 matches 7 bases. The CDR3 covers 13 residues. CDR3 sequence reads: CASTPTGQETRYF. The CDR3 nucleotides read TGTGCCAGCACCCCGACAGGGCAAGAGACCCGGTACTTC.

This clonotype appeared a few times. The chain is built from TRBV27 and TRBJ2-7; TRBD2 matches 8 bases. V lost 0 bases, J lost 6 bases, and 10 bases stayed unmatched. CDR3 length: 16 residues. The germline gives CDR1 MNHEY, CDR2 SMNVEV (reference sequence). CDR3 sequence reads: CASSLSPRVRGGEQYF. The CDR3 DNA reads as TGTGCCAGCAGTTTATCACCGAGGGTCCGGGGGGGCGAGCAGTACTTC.

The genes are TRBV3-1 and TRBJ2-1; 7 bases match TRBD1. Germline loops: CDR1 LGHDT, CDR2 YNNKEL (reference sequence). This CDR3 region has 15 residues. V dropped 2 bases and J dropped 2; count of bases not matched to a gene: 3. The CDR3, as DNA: TGTGCCAGCAGCCAATCGACAGGGCCCTACAATGAGCAGTTCTTC. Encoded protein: CASSQSTGPYNEQFF.

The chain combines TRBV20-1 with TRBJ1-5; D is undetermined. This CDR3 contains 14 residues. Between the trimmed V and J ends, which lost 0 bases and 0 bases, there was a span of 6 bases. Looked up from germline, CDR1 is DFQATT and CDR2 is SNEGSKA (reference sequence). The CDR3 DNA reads TGCAGTGCTAGAGATAAGTATAGCAATCAGCCCCAGCATTTT. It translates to CSARDKYSNQPQHF.

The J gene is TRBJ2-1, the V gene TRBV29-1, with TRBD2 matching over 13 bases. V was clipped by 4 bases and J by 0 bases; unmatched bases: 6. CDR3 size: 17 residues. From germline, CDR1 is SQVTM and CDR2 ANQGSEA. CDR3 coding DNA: TGCAGCGTTGGGACTAGCGGGGGCCGTAGCTCCTACAATGAGCAGTTCTTC. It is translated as CSVGTSGGRSSYNEQFF.

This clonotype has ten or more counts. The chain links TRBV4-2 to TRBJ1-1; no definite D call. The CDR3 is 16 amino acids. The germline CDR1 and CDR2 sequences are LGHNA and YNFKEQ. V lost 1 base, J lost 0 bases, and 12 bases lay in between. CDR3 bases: TGTGCCAGCAGCCAAGTTTCGATCTTATTGAACACTGAAGCTTTCTTT. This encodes CASSQVSILLNTEAFF.

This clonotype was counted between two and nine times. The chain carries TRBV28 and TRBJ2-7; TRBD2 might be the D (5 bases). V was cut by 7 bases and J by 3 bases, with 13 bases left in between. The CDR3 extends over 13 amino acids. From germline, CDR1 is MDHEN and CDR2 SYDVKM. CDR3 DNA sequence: TGTGCCAGCACTCTCGGGAACTTCTACGAGCAGTACTTC. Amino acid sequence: CASTLGNFYEQYF.

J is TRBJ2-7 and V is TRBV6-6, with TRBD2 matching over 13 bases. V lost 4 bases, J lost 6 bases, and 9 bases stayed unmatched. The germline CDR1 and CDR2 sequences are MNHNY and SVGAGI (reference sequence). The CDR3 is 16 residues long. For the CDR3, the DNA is TGTGCCAGCAGTTCCTCCGGGACTAGCGGGGCAGGCGAGCAGTACTTC. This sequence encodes CASSSSGTSGAGEQYF.

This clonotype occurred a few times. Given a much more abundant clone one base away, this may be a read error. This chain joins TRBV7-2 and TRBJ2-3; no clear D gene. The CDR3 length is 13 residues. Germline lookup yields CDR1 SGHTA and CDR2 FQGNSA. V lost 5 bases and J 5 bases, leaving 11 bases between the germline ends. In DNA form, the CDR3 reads TGTGCCAGCAGCGAATACTGGGGAGATACGCAGTATTTT. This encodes CASSEYWGDTQYF.

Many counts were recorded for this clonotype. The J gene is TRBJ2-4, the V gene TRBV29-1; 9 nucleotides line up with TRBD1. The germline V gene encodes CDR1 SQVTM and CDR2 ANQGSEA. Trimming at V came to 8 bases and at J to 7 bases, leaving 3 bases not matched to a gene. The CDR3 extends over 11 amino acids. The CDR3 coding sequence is TGCAGCACGGGACAGGGCAACATTCAGTACTTC. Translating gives CSTGQGNIQYF.

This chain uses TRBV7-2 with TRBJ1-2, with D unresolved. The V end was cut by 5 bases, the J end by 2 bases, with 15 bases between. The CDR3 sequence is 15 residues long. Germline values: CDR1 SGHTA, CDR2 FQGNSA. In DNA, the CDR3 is TGTGCCAGCAGCGTACCTTATCGGCGAAACTATGGCTACACCTTC. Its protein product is CASSVPYRRNYGYTF.

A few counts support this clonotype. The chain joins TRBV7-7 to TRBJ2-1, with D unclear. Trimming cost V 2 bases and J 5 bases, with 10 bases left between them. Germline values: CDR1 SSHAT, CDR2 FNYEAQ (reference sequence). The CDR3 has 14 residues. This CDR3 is CASSLLGSHNEQFF. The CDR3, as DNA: TGTGCCAGCAGCTTATTGGGCAGCCACAATGAGCAGTTCTTC.